A single sample gave rise to the 18 T cell receptor beta chains below, sequenced in a study of CD8 T cells in ankylosing spondylitis. MiXCR, applied by TCRdb to the 5' RACE reads, yields one record per CDR3 protein. This table holds around 150,000 distinct CDR3 sequences, around 20% found once. The material sequenced was blood, either unsorted or a sorted T cell fraction (not recorded which). These receptors all stem from a male donor with ankylosing spondylitis or in good health (not recorded which).

This clonotype showed up many times. V gene TRBV5-1 combines with J gene TRBJ2-3; TRBD1 or TRBD2 may be the D gene (5 bases each). Trimming shortened V by 4 bases and J by 4 bases, and 13 bases separated the two germline ends. The CDR3 consists of 14 residues. In germline, CDR1 is SGHRS, CDR2 YFSETQ. The CDR3 here is CASSTGWGADTQYF. CDR3 DNA: TGCGCCAGCAGCACGGGATGGGGCGCAGATACGCAGTATTTT. Complete variable domain (other parts from reference TRBV5-1 and TRBJ2-3): KAGVTQTPRYLIKTRGQQVTLSCSPISGHRSVSWYQQTPGQGLQFLFEYFSETQRNKGNFPGRFSGRQFSNSRSEMNVSTLELGDSALYLCASSTGWGADTQYFGPGTRLTVL.

A few counts support this clonotype. The V gene is TRBV12-3 or TRBV12-4, the J gene TRBJ2-7; no clear D gene. The CDR3 covers 11 residues. The V end was cut by 2 bases, the J end by 12 bases, with 11 bases between. The CDR3 DNA follows: TGTGCCAGCAGTTTAACTGGGAACCTGTACTTC. It yields the protein CASSLTGNLYF.

This clonotype was counted at least ten times. The chain recombines TRBV20-1 with TRBJ2-3; 13 positions match TRBD2. V dropped 1 base and J dropped 3; count of bases not matched to a gene: 7. The CDR3 runs to 17 residues. CDR1 and CDR2 from the germline V gene are DFQATT and SNEGSKA (reference sequence). The CDR3 bases are TGCAGTGCTAGAGGCAGGACTAGCGGGAGTGTGACAGATACGCAGTATTTT. The encoded protein is CSARGRTSGSVTDTQYF.

This clonotype turned up a few times. The chain combines TRBV6-1 with TRBJ2-3, with D hard to call. V was cut by 6 bases and J by 0 bases, with 10 bases left in between. Germline V gives CDR1 MNHNS, CDR2 SASEGT. CDR3 length equals 14 residues. CDR3 coding DNA: TGTGCCAGCAGGCGACTCGCTAGCACAGATACGCAGTATTTT. It codes for CASRRLASTDTQYF.

This clonotype was counted ten times or more. The V and J genes are TRBV7-2 and TRBJ1-2; D perhaps matches TRBD1 (5 bases). Germline CDR1 and CDR2: SGHTA and FQGNSA. The CDR3 spans 14 residues. Between the trimmed V and J ends, which lost 1 base and 1 base, there was a span of 7 bases. CDR3 bases: TGTGCCAGCAGCTTAGGGGGCCTTAACTATGGCTACACCTTC. Amino acids: CASSLGGLNYGYTF.

This clonotype showed up just a few times. The chain links TRBV5-6 to TRBJ1-5; D is uncertain. The CDR3 is 14 residues long. Trimming removed 1 base at V and 0 bases at J, with 5 bases between. Germline CDR1 is SGHDT and CDR2 is YYEEEE. In nucleotides, the CDR3 is TGTGCCAGCAGCTTGTCTAGTAGCAATCAGCCCCAGCATTTT. It translates to CASSLSSSNQPQHF.

This clonotype has a handful of counts. V and J are TRBV29-1 and TRBJ2-1; D perhaps matches TRBD2 (5 bases). Per the germline V gene, CDR1 is SQVTM and CDR2 is ANQGSEA. The CDR3 length is 13 residues. Trimming cost V 1 base and J 9 bases, with 13 bases left between them. The CDR3 nucleotides are TGCAGCGTTGAAGTGGGAGTCGGGCCTGAGCAGTTCTTC. Translated, it gives CSVEVGVGPEQFF.

The chain has TRBV5-1 and TRBJ2-7; 7 positions match TRBD1. The CDR3 contains 14 residues. V lost 4 bases, J lost 2 bases, and 6 bases stayed unmatched. The V gene's germline CDR1 is SGHRS and CDR2 YFSETQ. CDR3: CASSPTQGAYEQYF. The CDR3 region has the DNA TGCGCCAGCAGCCCCACGCAGGGGGCCTACGAGCAGTACTTC.

This clonotype was picked up many times. The chain links TRBV29-1 to TRBJ2-1; D gene uncertain. The germline CDR1 and CDR2 sequences are SQVTM and ANQGSEA. The V end was cut by 1 base, the J end by 5 bases, with 12 bases between. The CDR3 length is 14 residues. The DNA of the CDR3 is TGCAGCGTTGAAGGCCAGGAATTAGACAATGAGCAGTTCTTC. This gives the protein CSVEGQELDNEQFF.

This rearrangement joins TRBV5-1 to TRBJ2-7, with a tentative D call TRBD2 (6 bases). CDR1 and CDR2 (germline): SGHRS, YFSETQ. V lost 0 bases, J lost 0 bases, and 13 bases lay in between. The CDR3 runs to 16 residues. CDR3 nucleotides: TGCGCCAGCAGCTTGGCAAGCGGGCTAAGCTCCTACGAGCAGTACTTC. It specifies CASSLASGLSSYEQYF.

The chain links TRBV29-1 to TRBJ2-1; D unclear. The V and J ends lost 0 bases and 6 bases respectively, with 9 bases between them. Germline CDR1 SQVTM, CDR2 ANQGSEA. The length of the CDR3 is 13 residues. The CDR3 bases are TGCAGCGTTGAAGATCCCCAGGTCAATGAGCAGTTCTTC. Translating gives CSVEDPQVNEQFF.

The chain employs TRBV20-1 and TRBJ2-5; 7 bases fit TRBD2. There are 15 residues in the CDR3. The germline gives CDR1 DFQATT, CDR2 SNEGSKA (reference sequence). Trimming took 3 bases from V and 1 from J; bases not matched to a gene: 8. The CDR3 DNA sequence: TGCAGTGCTAGCTCCCCTAGCGGACCCCAAGAGACCCAGTACTTC. Protein product: CSASSPSGPQETQYF.

The chain employs TRBV28 and TRBJ1-2; D gene unclear. Germline values: CDR1 MDHEN, CDR2 SYDVKM. V lost 3 bases to trimming and J lost 8 bases, with 16 bases between them. The CDR3 contains 14 residues. The CDR3 region has the DNA TGTGCCAGCAGTTTCCGGTTTGATCCCGGAGGCTACACCTTC. Amino acids: CASSFRFDPGGYTF.

This clonotype has ten or more counts. This sequence joins TRBV7-6 and TRBJ2-2; D unresolved. Per the germline V gene, CDR1 is SGHVS and CDR2 is FNYEAQ. Deletions cut 5 bases from V and 3 bases from J, with 10 bases between. This CDR3 has 14 amino acids. CDR3 in DNA: TGTGCCAGCAGCCCGTTGGAGTACACCGGGGAGCTGTTTTTT. This encodes CASSPLEYTGELFF.

This clonotype was recorded many times. The rearrangement links TRBV5-1 to TRBJ2-1; 9 positions match TRBD1. Germline V lookup: CDR1 SGHRS, CDR2 YFSETQ. After removal of 4 bases from V and 3 bases from J, the junction contained 2 bases not matched to a gene. This CDR3 region has 14 residues. The CDR3 region is CASSGTGNYNEQFF. Written as DNA, the CDR3 is TGCGCCAGCAGCGGGACAGGGAACTACAATGAGCAGTTCTTC.

The chain combines TRBV3-1 with TRBJ2-3; the match to TRBD2 covers 8 bases. V was clipped by 4 bases and J by 2 bases; unmatched bases: 8. The CDR3 is 16 residues long. The V gene's germline CDR1 is LGHDT and CDR2 YNNKEL (reference sequence). CDR3 sequence: CASSRRSGRITDTQYF. In DNA, the CDR3 is TGTGCCAGCAGCCGAAGAAGCGGGAGAATCACAGATACGCAGTATTTT.

There are a few counts of this clonotype. V and J are TRBV7-2 and TRBJ2-1; D possibly corresponds to TRBD1 (6 bases). Trimming pared 1 base from V and 7 bases from J, leaving 8 bases between. From germline, CDR1 is SGHTA and CDR2 FQGNSA. This CDR3 contains 13 residues. CDR3 residues: CASSLVTGNEQFF. CDR3 DNA: TGTGCCAGCAGCTTAGTTACAGGGAATGAGCAGTTCTTC.

This clonotype was recorded a few times. The J gene is TRBJ2-2, the V gene TRBV2; D unclear. The CDR3 extends over 15 amino acids. Germline V gives CDR1 SNHLY, CDR2 FYNNEI. Trimming took 4 bases from V and 1 from J, leaving 10 bases between them. The CDR3 loop is CASSARWENTGELFF. The CDR3 DNA follows: TGTGCCAGCAGTGCCCGGTGGGAGAACACCGGGGAGCTGTTTTTT.